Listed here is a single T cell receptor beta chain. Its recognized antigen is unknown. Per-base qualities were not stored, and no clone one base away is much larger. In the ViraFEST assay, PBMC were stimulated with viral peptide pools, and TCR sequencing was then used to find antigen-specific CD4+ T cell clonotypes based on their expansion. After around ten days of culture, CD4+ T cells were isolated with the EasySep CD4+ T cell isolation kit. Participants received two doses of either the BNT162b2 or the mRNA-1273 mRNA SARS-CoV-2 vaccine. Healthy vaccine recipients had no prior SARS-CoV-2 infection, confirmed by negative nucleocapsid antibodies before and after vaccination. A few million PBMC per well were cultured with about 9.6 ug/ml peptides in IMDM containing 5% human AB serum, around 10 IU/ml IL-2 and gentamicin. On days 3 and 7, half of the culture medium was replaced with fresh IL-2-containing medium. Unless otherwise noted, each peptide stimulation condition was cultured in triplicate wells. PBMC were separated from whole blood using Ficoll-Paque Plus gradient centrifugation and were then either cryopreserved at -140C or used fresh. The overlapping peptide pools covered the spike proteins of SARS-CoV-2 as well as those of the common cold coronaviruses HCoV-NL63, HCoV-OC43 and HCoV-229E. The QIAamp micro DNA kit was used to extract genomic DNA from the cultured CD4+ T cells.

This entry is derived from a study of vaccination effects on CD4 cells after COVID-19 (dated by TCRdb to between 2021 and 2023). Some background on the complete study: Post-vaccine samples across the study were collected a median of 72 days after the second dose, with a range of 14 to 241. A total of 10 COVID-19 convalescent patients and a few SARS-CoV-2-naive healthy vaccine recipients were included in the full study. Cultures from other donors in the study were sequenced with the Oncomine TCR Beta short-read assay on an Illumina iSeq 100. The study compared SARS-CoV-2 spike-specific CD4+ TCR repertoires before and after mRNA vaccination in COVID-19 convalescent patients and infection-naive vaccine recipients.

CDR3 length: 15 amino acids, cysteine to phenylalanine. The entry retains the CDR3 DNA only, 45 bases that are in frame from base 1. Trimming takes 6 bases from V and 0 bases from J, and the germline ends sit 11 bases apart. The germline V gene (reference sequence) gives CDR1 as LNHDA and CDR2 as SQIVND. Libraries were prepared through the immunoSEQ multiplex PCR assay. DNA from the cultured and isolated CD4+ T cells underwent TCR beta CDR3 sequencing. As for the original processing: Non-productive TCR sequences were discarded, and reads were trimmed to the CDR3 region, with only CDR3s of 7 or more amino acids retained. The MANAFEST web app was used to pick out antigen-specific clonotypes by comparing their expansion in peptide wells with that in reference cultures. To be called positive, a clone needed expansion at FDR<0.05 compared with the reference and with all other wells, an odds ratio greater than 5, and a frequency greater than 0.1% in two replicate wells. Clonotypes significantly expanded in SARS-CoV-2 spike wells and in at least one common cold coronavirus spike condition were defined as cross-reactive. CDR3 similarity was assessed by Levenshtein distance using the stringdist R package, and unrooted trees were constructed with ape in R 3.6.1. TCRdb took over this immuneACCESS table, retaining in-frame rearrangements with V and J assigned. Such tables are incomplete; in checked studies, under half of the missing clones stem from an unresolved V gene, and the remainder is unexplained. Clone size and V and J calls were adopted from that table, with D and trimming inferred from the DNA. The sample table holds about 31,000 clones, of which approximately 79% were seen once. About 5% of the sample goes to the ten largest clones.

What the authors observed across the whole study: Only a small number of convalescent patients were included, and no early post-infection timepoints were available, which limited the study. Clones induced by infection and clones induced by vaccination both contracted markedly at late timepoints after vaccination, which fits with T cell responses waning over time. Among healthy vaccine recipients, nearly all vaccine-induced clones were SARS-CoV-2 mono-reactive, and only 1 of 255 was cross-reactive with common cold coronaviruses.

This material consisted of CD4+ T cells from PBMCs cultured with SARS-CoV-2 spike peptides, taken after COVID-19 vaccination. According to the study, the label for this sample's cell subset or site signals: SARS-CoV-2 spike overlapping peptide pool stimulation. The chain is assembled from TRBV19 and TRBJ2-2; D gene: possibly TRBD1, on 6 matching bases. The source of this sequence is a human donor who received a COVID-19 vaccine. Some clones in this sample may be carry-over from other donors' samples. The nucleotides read TGTGCCAGTAGGGCCAGGGGCGCGAACACCGGGGAGCTGTTTTTT. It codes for CASRARGANTGELFF. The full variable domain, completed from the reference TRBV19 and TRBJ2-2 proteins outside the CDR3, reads DGGITQSPKYLFRKEGQNVTLSCEQNLNHDAMYWYRQDPGQGLRLIYYSQIVNDFQKGDIAEGYSVSREKKESFPLTVTSAQKNPTAFYLCASRARGANTGELFFGEGSRLTVL.